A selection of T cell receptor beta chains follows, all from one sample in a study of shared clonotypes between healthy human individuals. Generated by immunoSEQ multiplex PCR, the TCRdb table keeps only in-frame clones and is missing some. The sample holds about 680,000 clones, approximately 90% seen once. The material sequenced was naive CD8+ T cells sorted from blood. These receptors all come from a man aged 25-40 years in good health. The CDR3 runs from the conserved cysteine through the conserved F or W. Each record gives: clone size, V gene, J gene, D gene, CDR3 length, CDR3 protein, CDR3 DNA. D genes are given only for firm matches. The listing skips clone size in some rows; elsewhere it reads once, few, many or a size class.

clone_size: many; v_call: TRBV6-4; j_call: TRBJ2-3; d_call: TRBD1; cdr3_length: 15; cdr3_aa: CASSDSGAGGDTQYF; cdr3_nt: TGTGCCAGCAGTGACTCAGGGGCAGGGGGAGATACGCAGTATTTT
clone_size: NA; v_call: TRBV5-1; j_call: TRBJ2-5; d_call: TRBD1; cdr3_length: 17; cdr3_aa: CASSLRGGQIYTETQYF; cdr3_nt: TGCGCCAGCAGCTTGCGAGGGGGCCAGATATACACAGAGACCCAGTACTTC
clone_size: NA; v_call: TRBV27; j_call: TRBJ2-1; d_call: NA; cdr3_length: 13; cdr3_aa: CASSLGVYNEQFF; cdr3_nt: TGTGCCAGCAGTTTAGGAGTCTACAATGAGCAGTTCTTC
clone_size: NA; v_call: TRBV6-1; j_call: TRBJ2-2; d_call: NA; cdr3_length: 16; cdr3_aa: CASSEELGVTVWELFF; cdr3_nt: TGTGCCAGCAGTGAAGAATTAGGTGTAACAGTCTGGGAGCTGTTTTTT
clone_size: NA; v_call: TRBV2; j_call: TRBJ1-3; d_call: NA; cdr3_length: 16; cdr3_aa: CASSDPIQGNGNTIYF; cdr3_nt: TGTGCCAGCAGTGACCCAATACAGGGAAACGGAAACACCATATATTTT
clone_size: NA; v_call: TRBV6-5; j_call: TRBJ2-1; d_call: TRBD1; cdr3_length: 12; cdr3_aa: CASRDRGYEQFF; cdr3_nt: TGTGCCAGCAGAGACAGGGGTTATGAGCAGTTCTTC
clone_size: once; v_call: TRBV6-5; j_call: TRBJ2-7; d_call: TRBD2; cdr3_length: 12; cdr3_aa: CAGLGGSLEQYF; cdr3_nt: TGTGCCGGCTTGGGGGGGTCCTTGGAGCAGTACTTC
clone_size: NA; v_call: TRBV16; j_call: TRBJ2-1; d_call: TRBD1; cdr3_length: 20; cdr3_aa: CASSPRTKTNTGGNYNEQFF; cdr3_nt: TGTGCCAGCAGCCCCCGGACCAAGACAAATACAGGGGGCAACTACAATGAGCAGTTCTTC
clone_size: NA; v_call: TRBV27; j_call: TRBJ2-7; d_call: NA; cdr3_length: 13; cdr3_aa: CASSSVTRGEQYF; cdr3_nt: TGTGCCAGCAGTTCCGTGACTAGAGGCGAGCAGTACTTC
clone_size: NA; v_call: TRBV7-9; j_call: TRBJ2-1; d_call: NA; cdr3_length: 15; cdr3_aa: CASSHRDRPYNEQFF; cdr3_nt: TGTGCCAGCAGCCATCGGGACCGACCCTACAATGAGCAGTTCTTC
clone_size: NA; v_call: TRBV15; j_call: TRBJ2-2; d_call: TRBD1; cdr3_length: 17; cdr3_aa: CATSRGQGLPNTGELFF; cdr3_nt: TGTGCCACCAGCAGGGGACAGGGGCTTCCGAACACCGGGGAGCTGTTTTTT
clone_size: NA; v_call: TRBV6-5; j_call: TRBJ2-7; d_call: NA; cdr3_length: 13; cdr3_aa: CASSYRDTYEQYF; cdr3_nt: TGTGCCAGCAGTTACCGGGACACCTACGAGCAGTACTTC
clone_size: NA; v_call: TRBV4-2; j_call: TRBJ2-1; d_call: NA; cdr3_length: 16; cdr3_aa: CASSPSEFRAYDEQFF; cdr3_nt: TGTGCCAGCAGCCCCTCTGAGTTCCGGGCCTACGATGAGCAGTTCTTC
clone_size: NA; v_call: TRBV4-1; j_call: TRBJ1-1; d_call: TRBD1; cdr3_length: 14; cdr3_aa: CASSRQGTRPEAFF; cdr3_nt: TGCGCCAGCAGTAGACAGGGTACTCGACCTGAAGCTTTCTTT
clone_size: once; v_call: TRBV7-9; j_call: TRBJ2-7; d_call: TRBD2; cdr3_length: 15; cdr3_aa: CASSLLAGASYEQYF; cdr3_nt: TGTGCCAGCAGCTTACTAGCGGGAGCATCCTACGAGCAGTACTTC
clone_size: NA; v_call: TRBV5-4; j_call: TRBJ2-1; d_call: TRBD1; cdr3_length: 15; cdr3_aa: CASSQSDRVWNEQFF; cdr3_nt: TGTGCCAGCAGCCAGTCGGACAGGGTATGGAATGAGCAGTTCTTC
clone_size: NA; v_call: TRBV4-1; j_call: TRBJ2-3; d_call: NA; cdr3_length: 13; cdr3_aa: CASSQDRGWSQYF; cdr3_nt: TGCGCCAGCAGCCAAGATCGGGGGTGGTCGCAGTATTTT
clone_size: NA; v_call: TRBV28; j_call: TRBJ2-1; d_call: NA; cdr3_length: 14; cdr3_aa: CASSLRLRGNEQFF; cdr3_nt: TGTGCCAGCAGCCTGAGACTTCGGGGCAATGAGCAGTTCTTC
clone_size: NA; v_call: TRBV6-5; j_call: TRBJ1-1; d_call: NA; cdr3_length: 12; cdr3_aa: CASSSMTREAFF; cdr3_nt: TGTGCCAGCAGTTCTATGACCCGAGAGGCTTTCTTT
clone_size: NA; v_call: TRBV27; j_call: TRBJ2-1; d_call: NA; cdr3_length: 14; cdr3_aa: CASSLRDNINEQFF; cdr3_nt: TGTGCCAGCAGTTTAAGGGACAATATCAATGAGCAGTTCTTC
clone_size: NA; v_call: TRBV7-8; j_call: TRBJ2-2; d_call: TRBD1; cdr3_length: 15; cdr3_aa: CASRKDRVGTGELFF; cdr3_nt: TGTGCCAGCAGAAAGGACAGGGTCGGGACCGGGGAGCTGTTTTTT
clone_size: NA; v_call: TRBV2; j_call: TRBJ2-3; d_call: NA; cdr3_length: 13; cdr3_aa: CASLGLSTDTQYF; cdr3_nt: TGTGCCAGCTTGGGCCTCAGCACAGATACGCAGTATTTT
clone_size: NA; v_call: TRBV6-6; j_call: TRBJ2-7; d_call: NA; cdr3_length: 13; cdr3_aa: CASTLGPSYEQYF; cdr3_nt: TGTGCCAGCACTCTAGGCCCCTCCTACGAGCAGTACTTC
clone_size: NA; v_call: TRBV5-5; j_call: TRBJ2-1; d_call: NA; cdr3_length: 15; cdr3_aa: CASSLPGLNYNEQFF; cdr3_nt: TGTGCCAGCAGCTTACCGGGACTTAATTACAATGAGCAGTTCTTC
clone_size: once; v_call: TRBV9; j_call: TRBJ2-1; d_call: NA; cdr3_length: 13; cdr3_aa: CASSVFGGNEQFF; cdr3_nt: TGTGCCAGCAGCGTATTCGGCGGGAATGAGCAGTTCTTC
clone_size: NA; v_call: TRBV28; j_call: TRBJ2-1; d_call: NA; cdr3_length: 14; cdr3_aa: CASSTFWGPNEQFF; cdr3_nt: TGTGCCAGCAGCACCTTTTGGGGCCCCAATGAGCAGTTCTTC
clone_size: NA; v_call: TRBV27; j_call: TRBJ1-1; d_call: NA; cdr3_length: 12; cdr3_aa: CASSLFNTEAFF; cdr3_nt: TGTGCCAGCAGTCTATTTAACACTGAAGCTTTCTTT
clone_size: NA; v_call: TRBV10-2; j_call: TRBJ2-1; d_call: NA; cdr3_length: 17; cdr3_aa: CASSGFHSTTAYNEQFF; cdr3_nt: TGCGCCAGCAGTGGTTTCCACTCGACTACCGCCTACAATGAGCAGTTCTTC
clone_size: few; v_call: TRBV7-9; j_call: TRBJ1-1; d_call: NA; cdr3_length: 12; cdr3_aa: CASSLGFTEAFF; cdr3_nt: TGTGCCAGCAGCTTAGGTTTCACTGAAGCTTTCTTT
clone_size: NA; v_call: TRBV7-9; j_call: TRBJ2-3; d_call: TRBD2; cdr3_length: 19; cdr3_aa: CASSPAASGRNRDTDTQYF; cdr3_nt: TGTGCCAGCAGCCCGGCGGCTAGCGGGAGGAACAGGGACACAGATACGCAGTATTTT
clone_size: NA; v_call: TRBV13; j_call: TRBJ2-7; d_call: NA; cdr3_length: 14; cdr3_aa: CASSQRSRVGEQYF; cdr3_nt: TGTGCCAGCAGCCAGAGGTCCAGGGTTGGCGAGCAGTACTTC
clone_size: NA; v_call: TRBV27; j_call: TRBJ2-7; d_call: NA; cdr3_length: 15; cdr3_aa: CASSSGNPRQGEQYF; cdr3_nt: TGTGCCAGCAGTTCCGGGAACCCCCGGCAGGGCGAGCAGTACTTC
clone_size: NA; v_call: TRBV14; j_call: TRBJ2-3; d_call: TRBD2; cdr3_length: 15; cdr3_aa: CASSQDLAGTDTQYF; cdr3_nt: TGTGCCAGCAGCCAAGACCTAGCGGGCACAGATACGCAGTATTTT
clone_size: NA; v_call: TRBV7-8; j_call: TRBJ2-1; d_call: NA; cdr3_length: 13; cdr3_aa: CASRPRGHYEQFF; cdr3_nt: TGTGCCAGCAGGCCCCGAGGTCACTACGAGCAGTTCTTC
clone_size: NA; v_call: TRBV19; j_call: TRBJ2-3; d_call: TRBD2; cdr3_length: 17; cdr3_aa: CASSQTRTSGKTDTQYF; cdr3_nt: TGTGCCAGTAGTCAAACTCGGACTAGCGGGAAGACAGATACGCAGTATTTT